What follows are 23 T cell receptor beta chains derived from one specimen sequenced in a study of shared clonotypes between healthy human individuals. Profiled with immunoSEQ multiplex PCR; TCRdb holds only in-frame clones, not every one. The sample records approximately 1.1 million clones, around three quarters being singletons. Specimen: memory CD4+ T cells from PBMCs. This sample's subset: CD45RA-negative fraction. The receptor source for this set is a man aged 18 to 35 in good health. Some clones in this sample may be carry-over from other donors' samples.

The rearrangement links TRBV6-1 to TRBJ1-2, with 7 bases that match TRBD1. J was trimmed by 6 bases and V by 2 bases; bases with no gene match: 12. The germline V gene has CDR1 MNHNS and CDR2 SASEGT. The length of the CDR3 is 16 residues. The CDR3 loop reads CASSEPTGTDSNGYTF. In DNA form, the CDR3 reads TGTGCCAGCAGTGAACCAACCGGGACAGACTCCAATGGCTACACCTTC.

This clone was counted a single time. The V and J genes are TRBV7-2 and TRBJ1-1, with D perhaps TRBD1 (5 bases). The CDR3 is 14 amino acids. Per germline, CDR1 SGHTA and CDR2 FQGNSA. V gave up 1 base and J gave up 5 bases, with 11 bases separating them. The CDR3 loop is CASSLETRGTEAFF. The CDR3 DNA reads as TGTGCCAGCAGCTTAGAGACCCGGGGGACTGAAGCTTTCTTT.

The chain is built from TRBV2 and TRBJ2-5; 7 bases agree with TRBD2. This CDR3 comprises 16 residues. V trimming: 11 bases; J trimming: 2 bases; junction bases outside the gene matches: 17. Per germline, CDR1 SNHLY and CDR2 FYNNEI. In DNA form, the CDR3 reads TGTGCCTGTAACTTGTGGGGCGGGGGACTTCAAGAGACCCAGTACTTC. It encodes CACNLWGGGLQETQYF.

The gene calls are TRBV20-1 and TRBJ1-2; D gene uncertain. The germline V and J ends were trimmed by 0 bases and 8 bases, with 7 bases remaining between them. CDR3 length equals 11 residues. Germline CDR1 reads DFQATT; CDR2 reads SNEGSKA (reference sequence). CDR3 amino acids: CSARDPGGYTF. CDR3 in DNA: TGCAGTGCTAGAGATCCGGGGGGCTACACCTTC.

The chain employs TRBV18 and TRBJ2-5, with D unclear. The ends were cut back, 0 bases at V and 3 bases at J, with 11 bases in the middle. The germline V gene has CDR1 KGHSH and CDR2 LQKENI. The CDR3 consists of 15 residues. Written as DNA, the CDR3 is TGTGCCAGCTCACCACCAGGGCTAACAAAAGAGACCCAGTACTTC. Encoded protein: CASSPPGLTKETQYF. Based on the CDR3 plus reference TRBV18 and TRBJ2-5, the full variable domain is NAGVMQNPRHLVRRRGQEARLRCSPMKGHSHVYWYRQLPEEGLKFMVYLQKENIIDESGMPKERFSAEFPKEGPSILRIQQVVRGDSAAYFCASSPPGLTKETQYFGPGTRLLVL.

J is TRBJ2-5 and V is TRBV14; 7 nucleotides match TRBD2. With 0 bases clipped from V and 1 base from J, the junction kept 5 bases outside the gene matches. The CDR3 has 16 amino acids. The V gene's germline CDR1 is SGHDN and CDR2 FVKESK. Written as DNA, the CDR3 is TGTGCCAGCAGCCAAGATCGGTCTAGCGGCCAAGAGACCCAGTACTTC. Translating gives CASSQDRSSGQETQYF.

CDR3 in DNA: TGTTTTGAGCGTTCTTCCTACGAGCAGTACTTC. Protein product: CFERSSYEQYF. The chain combines TRBV9 with TRBJ2-7; D call uncertain. CDR1 is SGDLS and CDR2 is YYNGEE in the germline V gene. There are 11 residues in the CDR3.

Concerning this clone: In the same sample, other DNA sequences code for this CDR3. This rearrangement joins TRBV5-1 to TRBJ2-1, with 7 nucleotides matching TRBD1. This CDR3 spans 15 amino acids. Trimming took 0 bases from V and 4 from J; bases not matched to a gene: 4. The germline CDR1 and CDR2 sequences are SGHRS and YFSETQ. CDR3 residues: CASSLGSGGYNEQFF. The DNA of the CDR3 is TGCGCCAGCAGCTTGGGGTCAGGGGGATACAATGAGCAGTTCTTC.

This clone was counted only a few times. V gene TRBV28 combines with J gene TRBJ2-7; TRBD1 or TRBD2 may be the D gene (6 bases each). CDR1 is MDHEN and CDR2 is SYDVKM in the germline V gene. Trimming pared 4 bases from V and 4 bases from J, leaving 20 bases between. CDR3 length: 16 amino acids. The CDR3 sequence is CASSSAGFGGSYEQYF. The CDR3, as DNA: TGTGCCAGCAGTTCCGCCGGTTTCGGGGGCTCGTACGAGCAGTACTTC.

This clone appeared a single time. V is TRBV27 and J is TRBJ2-1, with 7 bases identical to TRBD1. Germline-derived CDR1 and CDR2 are MNHEY and SMNVEV (reference sequence). V lost 6 bases, J lost 5 bases, and 7 bases stayed unmatched. The CDR3 is made up of 14 amino acids. CDR3 region: CASRAHRGNNEQFF. In DNA, the CDR3 is TGTGCCAGCAGAGCTCACAGGGGAAACAATGAGCAGTTCTTC.

This chain connects TRBV27 to TRBJ1-1, with a possible D match to TRBD1 (5 bases). Germline CDR1 reads MNHEY; CDR2 reads SMNVEV (reference sequence). This CDR3 is built from 14 residues. The V and J ends lost 1 base and 1 base respectively, with 7 bases between them. CDR3 amino acids: CASSLFRGNTEAFF. As DNA, the CDR3 is TGTGCCAGCAGTTTATTTAGGGGGAACACTGAAGCTTTCTTT.

This sequence joins TRBV30 and TRBJ1-2; 8 bases align to TRBD1. Trimming at V came to 1 base and at J to 0 bases, leaving 4 bases not matched to a gene. This CDR3 is built from 15 residues. In germline, CDR1 is GTSNPN, CDR2 SVGIG (reference sequence). CDR3 in amino acids: CAWSGRQGTNYGYTF. The CDR3, as DNA: TGTGCCTGGAGTGGTCGACAGGGGACTAACTATGGCTACACCTTC.

The rearrangement uses TRBV7-2 and TRBJ2-5; the match to TRBD2 covers 9 bases. V dropped 3 bases and J dropped 5; count of bases not matched to a gene: 10. CDR1 and CDR2 (germline): SGHTA, FQGNSA. The CDR3 is made up of 16 amino acids. CDR3 bases: TGTGCCAGCAGCTTTTCGACAGGGCGGGAGGGGGAGACCCAGTACTTC. It is translated as CASSFSTGREGETQYF.

V and J are TRBV7-9 and TRBJ2-2; D is unresolved. This CDR3 has 13 residues. The germline V and J ends were trimmed by 5 bases and 4 bases, with 8 bases remaining between them. The V gene's germline CDR1 is SEHNR and CDR2 FQNEAQ (reference sequence). CDR3: CASSPRSTGELFF. For the CDR3, the DNA is TGTGCCAGCAGCCCCCGAAGCACCGGGGAGCTGTTTTTT.

This clone turned up a few times. Different DNA sequences within this sample yield the same CDR3. The chain joins TRBV5-1 to TRBJ1-2; no definite D call. V was trimmed by 0 bases and J by 2 bases, leaving 8 bases between them. The CDR3 consists of 14 residues. Looked up from germline, CDR1 is SGHRS and CDR2 is YFSETQ. The CDR3 sequence is CASSLGGENYGYTF. In DNA form, the CDR3 reads TGCGCCAGCAGCTTGGGTGGAGAAAACTATGGCTACACCTTC.

A single count supports this clone. The rearrangement links TRBV7-3 to TRBJ2-2; 9 nucleotides agree with TRBD2. Germline assignment: CDR1 SGHTA and CDR2 FQGTGA. V dropped 1 base and J dropped 7; count of bases not matched to a gene: 13. The CDR3 covers 18 residues. The CDR3 loop reads CASSLIESSSGKGGELFF. CDR3 sequence (DNA): TGTGCCAGCAGCTTAATCGAGTCGTCTAGCGGGAAAGGCGGGGAGCTGTTTTTT.

V usage is TRBV6-1 and J usage is TRBJ1-4; no clear D gene. Germline loops: CDR1 MNHNS, CDR2 SASEGT. The CDR3 is 15 amino acids. Trimming took off 6 bases at V and 5 bases at J, with 16 bases between the two ends. DNA for the CDR3: TGTGCCAGCAGCTCCGGGGAGGGAGGAAATGAAAAACTGTTTTTT. This translates into CASSSGEGGNEKLFF.

J is TRBJ2-7 and V is TRBV18, with D perhaps assigned TRBD1 or TRBD2 (5 bases each). V was pared by 6 bases and J by 0 bases, with 15 bases between. Germline values: CDR1 KGHSH, CDR2 LQKENI. The CDR3 spans 15 residues. The DNA of the CDR3 is TGTGCCAGCTCGCGAGACTACAGGAGCTCCTACGAGCAGTACTTC. Its protein is CASSRDYRSSYEQYF.

The chain links TRBV5-1 to TRBJ2-1, with D perhaps TRBD2 (6 bases). Germline V gene sequence: CDR1 SGHRS, CDR2 YFSETQ. Trimming stripped 2 bases from V and 3 bases from J, with 15 bases between. CDR3 length equals 16 residues. The CDR3 is CASSFMIGGVYNEQFF. The CDR3 DNA reads as TGCGCCAGCAGCTTTATGATCGGCGGGGTCTACAATGAGCAGTTCTTC.

The V gene is TRBV28, the J gene TRBJ2-1, with 13 nucleotides matching TRBD2. Germline V gene sequence: CDR1 MDHEN, CDR2 SYDVKM. The CDR3 extends over 14 amino acids. V shed 1 base and J 14 bases; nucleotides not matched to a gene: 5. CDR3 sequence reads: CASSLSPGLAGEFF. The CDR3 DNA reads TGTGCCAGCAGTTTATCCCCAGGACTAGCGGGAGAGTTCTTC.

The chain combines TRBV7-9 with TRBJ2-1; TRBD1 agrees at 9 bases. After removal of 5 bases from V and 7 bases from J, the junction contained 6 bases not matched to a gene. CDR3 length: 14 amino acids. Germline CDR1 and CDR2: SEHNR and FQNEAQ (reference sequence). CDR3 residues: CASSRGDRANEQFF. The CDR3 DNA reads TGTGCCAGCAGCCGGGGGGACAGGGCGAATGAGCAGTTCTTC.

V and J are TRBV11-3 and TRBJ2-1, with 7 bases lining up with TRBD1. CDR3 length: 15 amino acids. Germline CDR1 reads SGHNT; CDR2 reads YENEEA. V was pared by 5 bases and J by 8 bases, with 12 bases of the junction left unmatched. The CDR3 sequence is CASSLAPYRGDEQFF. The CDR3 region has the DNA TGTGCCAGCAGCCTCGCACCTTACAGGGGCGATGAGCAGTTCTTC. Filled out from reference TRBV11-3 and TRBJ2-1, the complete variable domain reads EAGVVQSPRYKIIEKKQPVAFWCNPISGHNTLYWYLQNLGQGPELLIRYENEEAVDDSQLPKDRFSAERLKGVDSTLKIQPAELGDSAVYLCASSLAPYRGDEQFFGPGTRLTVL.

The chain has TRBV9 and TRBJ2-1; 15 positions agree with TRBD2. This CDR3 comprises 16 residues. Per the germline V gene, CDR1 is SGDLS and CDR2 is YYNGEE. V lost 3 bases to trimming and J lost 5 bases; unmatched junction nucleotides: 3. This CDR3 is CASSGGTSGGHNEQFF. Here the CDR3 DNA reads TGTGCCAGCAGCGGCGGGACTAGCGGGGGGCACAATGAGCAGTTCTTC.